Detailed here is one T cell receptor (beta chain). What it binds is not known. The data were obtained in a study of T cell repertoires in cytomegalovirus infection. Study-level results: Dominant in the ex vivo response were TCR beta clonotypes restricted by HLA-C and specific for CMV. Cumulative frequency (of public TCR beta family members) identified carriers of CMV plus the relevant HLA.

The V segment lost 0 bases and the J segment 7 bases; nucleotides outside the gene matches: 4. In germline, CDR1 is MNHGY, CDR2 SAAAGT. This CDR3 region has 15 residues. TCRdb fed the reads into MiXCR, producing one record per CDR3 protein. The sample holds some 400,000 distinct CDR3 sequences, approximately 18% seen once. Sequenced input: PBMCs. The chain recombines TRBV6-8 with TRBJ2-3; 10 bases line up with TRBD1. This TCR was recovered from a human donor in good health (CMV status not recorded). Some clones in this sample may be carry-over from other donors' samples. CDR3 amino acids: CASSYSGTGDYTQYF. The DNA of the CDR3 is TGTGCCAGCAGTTACTCTGGGACAGGGGATTATACGCAGTATTTT.